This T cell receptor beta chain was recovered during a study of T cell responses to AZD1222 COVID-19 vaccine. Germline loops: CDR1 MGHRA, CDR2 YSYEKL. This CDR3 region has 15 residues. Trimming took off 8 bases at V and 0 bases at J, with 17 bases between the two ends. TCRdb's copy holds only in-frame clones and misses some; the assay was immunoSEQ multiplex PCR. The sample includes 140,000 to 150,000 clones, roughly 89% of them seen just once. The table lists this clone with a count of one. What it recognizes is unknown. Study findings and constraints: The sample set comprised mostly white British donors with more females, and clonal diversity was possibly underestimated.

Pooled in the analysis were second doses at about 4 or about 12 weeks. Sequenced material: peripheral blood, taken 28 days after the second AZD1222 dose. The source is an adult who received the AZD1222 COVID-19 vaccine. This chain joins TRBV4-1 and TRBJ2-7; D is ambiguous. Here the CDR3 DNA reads TGCGCCAGCCGACTCTTACTGGTCCCCTCCTACGAGCAGTACTTC. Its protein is CASRLLLVPSYEQYF.